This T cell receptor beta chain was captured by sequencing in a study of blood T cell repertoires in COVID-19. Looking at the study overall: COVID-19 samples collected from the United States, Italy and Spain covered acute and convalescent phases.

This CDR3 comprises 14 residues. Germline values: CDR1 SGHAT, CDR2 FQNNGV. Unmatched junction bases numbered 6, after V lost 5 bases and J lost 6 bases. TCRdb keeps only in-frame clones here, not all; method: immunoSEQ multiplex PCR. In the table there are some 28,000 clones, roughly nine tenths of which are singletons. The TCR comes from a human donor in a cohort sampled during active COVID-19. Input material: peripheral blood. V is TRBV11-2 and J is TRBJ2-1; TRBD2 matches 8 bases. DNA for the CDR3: TGTGCCAGCAGCCGGGGGGGCTCGGCCAATGAGCAGTTCTTC. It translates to CASSRGGSANEQFF.